Below, one T cell receptor beta chain is given with its context. What it recognizes is unknown. Here immunoSEQ multiplex PCR was the method, and the copy in TCRdb shows in-frame clones only, minus some. The profile covers over a million clones, with 75% to 80% appearing a single time and 0.55% to 0.7% taken by the ten largest. This sample stems from a study of shared clonotypes between healthy human individuals. Overall study results and limits: Deeper or shallower sequencing was expected to change how clonotypes are shared among donors. Larger richness was generally estimated for naive than memory subsets.

The germline CDR1 and CDR2 sequences are KGHSH and LQKENI. The CDR3 has 13 amino acids. Trimming left V 5 bases short and J 4 bases short, with 9 bases between. Sequenced sample: memory CD4+ T cells from PBMCs. The subset is: CD45RA-negative fraction. The TCR was taken from a man aged 18 to 35 in good health. Some clones in this sample may be carry-over from other donors' samples. The chain uses TRBV18 and TRBJ1-5; D remains ambiguous. The CDR3 sequence: CASSSDENQPQHF. The DNA of the CDR3 is TGTGCCAGCTCATCAGACGAAAATCAGCCCCAGCATTTT. The entire variable domain, with the rest obtained from reference TRBV18 and TRBJ1-5, is as follows: NAGVMQNPRHLVRRRGQEARLRCSPMKGHSHVYWYRQLPEEGLKFMVYLQKENIIDESGMPKERFSAEFPKEGPSILRIQQVVRGDSAAYFCASSSDENQPQHFGDGTRLSIL.